This TCR beta chain was documented in a study of blood T cell repertoires in COVID-19. Background on the study: T cells, B-cell-depleted T cells, or PBMCs supplied cDNA or gDNA.

V lost 2 bases and J lost 3, with 13 bases in between. CDR3 size: 15 residues. Germline CDR1 reads LGHDT; CDR2 reads YNNKEL (reference sequence). Original analysis: Amplification from reference gene primers served as the basis for estimated nucleated cell counts. Produced via immunoSEQ multiplex PCR; TCRdb's table is partial and in-frame only. Clonal size and the V and J genes are those of that table, whereas D and trimming came from the DNA. This table holds 84,000 or so clones, 82% found once. The chain couples TRBV3-1 (or the pseudogene TRBV3-2) to TRBJ1-1; D is ambiguous. Material: peripheral blood. The TCR originated in a woman of 80 years or more with acute or convalescent COVID-19. CDR3 sequence (DNA): TGTGCCAGCAGCCAACGAAGGCCTGCGGACACTGAAGCTTTCTTT. Its translation: CASSQRRPADTEAFF.